This TCR beta chain was sequenced in a study of blood T cell repertoires in COVID-19. Study information: In each case, the material was cDNA or gDNA derived from T cells, B-cell-depleted T cells, or PBMCs.

The study drew participants aged about 18 to 89 years from fewer than 30 US areas. Grouping used clinical history reported by participants in a survey and questionnaire. The V and J ends lost 5 bases and 8 bases respectively, with 16 bases between them. This CDR3 is built from 13 residues. Germline V gene lookup returns CDR1 SGHRS and CDR2 YFSETQ. In the original analysis: Researchers report that nucleated cell counts were estimated from reference gene primer amplification. This table comes from immunoSEQ multiplex PCR, and its TCRdb copy is limited to in-frame clones, with some not included. That table is the source of V, J and clone size, and D and trimming were worked out from the DNA. This sample has a few hundred thousand clones; approximately 86% occur once, and the top ten carry around a tenth.

The chain links TRBV5-1 to TRBJ1-2; weak D call: TRBD1 (6 bases). This clonotype was sampled from a man between 18 and 35 years old with acute COVID-19. What was sequenced was PBMCs or T cells enriched from blood (not recorded which). CDR3 region: CASSDDRLSGYTF. For the CDR3, the DNA is TGCGCCAGCAGTGACGACAGGTTAAGCGGCTACACCTTC.